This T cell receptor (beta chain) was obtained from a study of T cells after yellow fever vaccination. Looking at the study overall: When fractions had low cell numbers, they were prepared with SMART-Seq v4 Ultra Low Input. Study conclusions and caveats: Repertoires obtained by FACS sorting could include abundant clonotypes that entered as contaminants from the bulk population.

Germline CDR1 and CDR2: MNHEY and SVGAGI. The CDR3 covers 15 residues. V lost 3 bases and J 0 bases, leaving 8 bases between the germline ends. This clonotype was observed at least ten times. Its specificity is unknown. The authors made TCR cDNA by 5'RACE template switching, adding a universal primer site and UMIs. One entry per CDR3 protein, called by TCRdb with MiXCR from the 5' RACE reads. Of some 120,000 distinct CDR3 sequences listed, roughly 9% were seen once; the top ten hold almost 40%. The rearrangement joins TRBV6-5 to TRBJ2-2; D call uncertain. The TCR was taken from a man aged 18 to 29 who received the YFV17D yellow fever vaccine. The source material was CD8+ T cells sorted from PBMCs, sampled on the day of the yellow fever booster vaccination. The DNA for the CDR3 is TGTGCCAGCAGTTATGGCGGTCCGAACACCGGGGAGCTGTTTTTT. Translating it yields CASSYGGPNTGELFF.